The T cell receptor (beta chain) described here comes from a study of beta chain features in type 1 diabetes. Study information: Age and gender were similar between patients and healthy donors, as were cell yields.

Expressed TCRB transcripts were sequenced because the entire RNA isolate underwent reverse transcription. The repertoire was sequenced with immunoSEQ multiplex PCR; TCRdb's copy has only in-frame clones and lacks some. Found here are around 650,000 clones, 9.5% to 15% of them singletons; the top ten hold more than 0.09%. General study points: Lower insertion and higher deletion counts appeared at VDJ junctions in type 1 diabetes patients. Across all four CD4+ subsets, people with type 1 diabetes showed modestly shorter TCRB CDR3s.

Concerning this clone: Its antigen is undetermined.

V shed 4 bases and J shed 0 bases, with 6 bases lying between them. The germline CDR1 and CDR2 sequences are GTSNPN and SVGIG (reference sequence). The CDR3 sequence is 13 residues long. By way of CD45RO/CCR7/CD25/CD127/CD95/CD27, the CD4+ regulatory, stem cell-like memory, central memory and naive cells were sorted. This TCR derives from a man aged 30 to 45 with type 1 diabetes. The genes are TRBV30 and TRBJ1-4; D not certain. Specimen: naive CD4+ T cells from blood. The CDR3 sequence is CAWTRPTNEKLFF. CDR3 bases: TGTGCCTGGACGCGCCCAACTAATGAAAAACTGTTTTTT.